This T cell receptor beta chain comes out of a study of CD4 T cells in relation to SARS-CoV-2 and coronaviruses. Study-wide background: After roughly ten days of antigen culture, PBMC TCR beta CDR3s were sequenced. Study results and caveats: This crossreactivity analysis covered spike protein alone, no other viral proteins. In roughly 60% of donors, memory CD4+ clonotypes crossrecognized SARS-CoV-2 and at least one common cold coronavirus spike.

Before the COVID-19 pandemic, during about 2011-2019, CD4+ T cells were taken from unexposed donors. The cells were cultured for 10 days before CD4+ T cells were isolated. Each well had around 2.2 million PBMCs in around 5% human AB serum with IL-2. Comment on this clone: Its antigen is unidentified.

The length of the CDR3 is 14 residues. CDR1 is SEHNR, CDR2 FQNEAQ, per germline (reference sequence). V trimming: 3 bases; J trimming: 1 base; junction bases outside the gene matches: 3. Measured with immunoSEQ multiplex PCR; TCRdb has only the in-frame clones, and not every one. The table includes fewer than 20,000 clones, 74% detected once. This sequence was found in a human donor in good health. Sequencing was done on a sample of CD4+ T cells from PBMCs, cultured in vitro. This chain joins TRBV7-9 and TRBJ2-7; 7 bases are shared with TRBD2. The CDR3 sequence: CASSLGGGSYEQYF. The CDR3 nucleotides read TGTGCCAGCAGCTTGGGGGGAGGGTCCTACGAGCAGTACTTC. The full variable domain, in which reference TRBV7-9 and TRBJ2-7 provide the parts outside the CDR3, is DTGVSQNPRHKITKRGQNVTFRCDPISEHNRLYWYRQTLGQGPEFLTYFQNEAQLEKSRLLSDRFSAERPKGSFSTLEIQRTEQGDSAMYLCASSLGGGSYEQYFGPGTRLTVT.